This T cell receptor (beta chain) was sequenced during a study of molecular identifiers for immune sequencing clone quantification. Trimming shortened V by 7 bases and J by 4 bases, and 13 bases separated the two germline ends. The CDR3 is 14 amino acids. Germline assignment: CDR1 MNHEY and CDR2 SMNVEV (reference sequence). For this clonotype: Its target is unknown.

TCRdb passed the PCR reads through MiXCR, listing each CDR3 protein once. Of 20,000 or so distinct CDR3 sequences listed, about 21% were seen once; the top ten hold about 6.4%. Sorted naive CD8 T cells were those defined as CD8+CD4-CCR7+CD45RA+. Study-wide results and limits: Jurkat TCR RNA that was spiked in from one cell was reportedly detectable among one million naive cells. Clones above 20 RNA copies contained over 98% of effector molecules but under 1% of naive ones.

The specimen sequenced was naive CD8+ T cells from blood, with Jurkat cell RNA spiked in. Subset here: FACS-sorted CD8+CD4-CCR7+CD45RA+ naive T cells. The chain has TRBV27 and TRBJ2-2; D is perhaps TRBD1 (6 bases). The source of this sequence is a human donor in good health. Some libraries in this study had Jurkat cell RNA spiked in. CDR3 in DNA: TGTGCCAGCAAAAGAGACAGGCCCACCGGGGAGCTGTTTTTT. It encodes CASKRDRPTGELFF.